This is a list of T cell receptor beta chains from one sample in a study of neurological immune-mediated disorders. TCRdb fed the 5' RACE reads into MiXCR, producing one record per CDR3 protein. The sample has 55,000 to 75,000 distinct CDR3 sequences, about 2.5% seen once. The specimen sequenced was PBMCs. The origin of the receptors is a man aged 50 to 59 with multiple sclerosis. Both conserved end residues are part of each CDR3. A D gene is named only where the DNA matches it firmly. Clone size appears in some rows only: once, few, many, or a class for an expanded clone.

>TRBD1|many|TRBV7-2|TRBJ1-2
TGTGCCAGCAGCTTGGACAGGGTTAGCTACACCTTC
CASSLDRVSYTF
>TRBD2|many|TRBV7-2|TRBJ2-1
TGTGCCAGCAGCTTAGCGGGAGGGACCCCCGGCAATGAGCAGTTCTTC
CASSLAGGTPGNEQFF
>-|many|TRBV30|TRBJ2-4
TGTGCCTGGAGTGGCTATCAGGGTTCCAAAAACATTCAGTACTTC
CAWSGYQGSKNIQYF
>TRBD2|many|TRBV20-1|TRBJ2-1
TGCAGTGCTCTAGCGGGGGGATTCTACAATGAGCAGTTCTTC
CSALAGGFYNEQFF
>TRBD1|many|TRBV20-1|TRBJ2-2
TGCAGTGCTAGAAACCGGGACAGGGTTGCCGGGGAGCTGTTTTTT
CSARNRDRVAGELFF
>-|many|TRBV3-1|TRBJ1-6
TGTGCCAGCAGCCAGGAGGGGATTTATAATTCACCCCTCCACTTT
CASSQEGIYNSPLHF
>-|-|TRBV18|TRBJ1-4
TGTGCCAGCTCACCCCGGGGCCAAAATGAAAAACTGTTTTTT
CASSPRGQNEKLFF
>-|many|TRBV27|TRBJ1-1
TGTGCCAGCAGTTTATCCCAGGGCCGCCGCACTGAAGCTTTCTTT
CASSLSQGRRTEAFF
>TRBD1|-|TRBV4-2|TRBJ1-2
TGTGCCAGCAGCCTCGGACAGGAAAACTATGGCTACACCTTC
CASSLGQENYGYTF
>-|many|TRBV12-3/TRBV12-4|TRBJ1-2
TGTGCCAGCAGTTTCGAGGGGTCATCGGGCTATGGCTACACCTTC
CASSFEGSSGYGYTF
>-|many|TRBV28|TRBJ2-1
TGTGCCAGCAGTTTTCTCCTAGCGAGTGAGCAGTTCTTC
CASSFLLASEQFF
>-|few|TRBV5-8|TRBJ1-5
TGTGCCAGCACCCCTCACGGGGCCCGAGAAAATCAGCCCCAGCATTTT
CASTPHGARENQPQHF
>TRBD1|many|TRBV20-1|TRBJ2-2
TGCAGTGTAAGGGACAGGGACACCGGGGAGCTGTTTTTT
CSVRDRDTGELFF
>-|many|TRBV3-1|TRBJ1-1
TGTGCCAGCAGGGAGGACAGAGCCCCGAACACTGAAGCTTTCTTT
CASREDRAPNTEAFF
>-|many|TRBV9|TRBJ1-2
TGTGCCAGCAGCGTACAGGGCTATGGCTACACCTTC
CASSVQGYGYTF
>-|many|TRBV5-1|TRBJ1-2
TGCGCCAGCAGCTTGAGCGGTAACTATGGCTACACCTTC
CASSLSGNYGYTF
>TRBD1|many|TRBV7-6|TRBJ1-2
TGTGCCAGCAGCTTACGTTCCGGGACAGTGCGCGGCTACACCTTC
CASSLRSGTVRGYTF
>TRBD1|many|TRBV20-1|TRBJ2-7
TGCAGTGCTTGGACAGGGGGCGCCGCCTACGAGCAGTACTTC
CSAWTGGAAYEQYF
>-|many|TRBV7-8|TRBJ2-2
TGTGCCAGCAGCTTAGTTACTAGCCGGCCCGGGGAGCTGTTTTTT
CASSLVTSRPGELFF
>-|many|TRBV7-2|TRBJ2-4
TGTGCCAGCAGCGAACAGAAAAACATTCAGTACTTC
CASSEQKNIQYF
>TRBD1|many|TRBV12-3/TRBV12-4|TRBJ1-3
TGTGCCAGCAGGGACACAGGGGGCCATGCTTATTTT
CASRDTGGHAYF
>TRBD1|many|TRBV15|TRBJ2-5
TGTGCCACCAGCGGGACAGGGACAGAGACCCAGTACTTC
CATSGTGTETQYF
>-|many|TRBV12-3/TRBV12-4|TRBJ2-2
TGTGCCAGCAGCGGGACGTACGGACAGCAGGTGCTGTTTTTT
CASSGTYGQQVLFF
>-|few|TRBV5-5|TRBJ2-3
TGTGCCAGCAGCAAAGAGACAGATACGCAGTATTTT
CASSKETDTQYF
>TRBD1|many|TRBV18|TRBJ2-7
TGTGCCAGCTCACCCCCGGGACAGGGGAACTACGAGCAGTACTTC
CASSPPGQGNYEQYF
>-|many|TRBV5-6|TRBJ2-2
TGTGCCAGCAGCAAGGACGGGGAGCTGTTTTTT
CASSKDGELFF
>TRBD1|many|TRBV7-9|TRBJ1-2
TGTGCCAGCAGCACGGGACAGGGAGTAAACTATGGCTACACCTTC
CASSTGQGVNYGYTF
>-|many|TRBV3-1|TRBJ2-2
TGTGCCAGCAGCCAAACAAGGGTACGAACCGGGGAGCTGTTTTTT
CASSQTRVRTGELFF
>-|many|TRBV5-1|TRBJ2-1
TGCGCCAGCAGCCAATCCCTGTCGCACGATGAGCAGTTCTTC
CASSQSLSHDEQFF
>TRBD2|many|TRBV12-3/TRBV12-4|TRBJ2-5
TGTGCCAGCAGCCTAGCGGGGATATTCGAGACCCAGTACTTC
CASSLAGIFETQYF
>TRBD2|many|TRBV3-1|TRBJ2-1
TGTGCCAGCAGCCAAGATTTACTAGCGGTCCGAGAGCAGTTCTTC
CASSQDLLAVREQFF
>-|many|TRBV7-9|TRBJ2-7
TGTGCCAGCGGGAATTACGAGCAGTACTTC
CASGNYEQYF
>-|many|TRBV7-2|TRBJ1-2
TGTGCCAGCAGCTCCCCCTCGGGGCACTATGGCTACACCTTC
CASSSPSGHYGYTF
>-|many|TRBV7-9|TRBJ2-7
TGTGCCAGCAGCTTTTCAAGCTCCTACGAGCAGTACTTC
CASSFSSSYEQYF
>-|many|TRBV19|TRBJ2-1
TGTGCCAGTAGAGGCAGGACTCACAATGAGCAGTTCTTC
CASRGRTHNEQFF
>-|many|TRBV4-2|TRBJ1-4
TGTGCCAGCAGCCAAGACCCACGGGTGGGTGAAAAACTGTTTTTT
CASSQDPRVGEKLFF
>-|many|TRBV7-2|TRBJ2-1
TGTGCCAGCAGCCGTGGCAGGGCGGCGGGTGAGCAGTTCTTC
CASSRGRAAGEQFF
>-|many|TRBV4-1|TRBJ2-3
TGCGCCAGCAGCCAAGTTCTGGTGGGCACAGATACGCAGTATTTT
CASSQVLVGTDTQYF
>-|many|TRBV4-3|TRBJ2-5
TGCGCCAGCAGCCCGACTGTTATGGGGACCCAGTACTTC
CASSPTVMGTQYF
>TRBD2|many|TRBV20-1|TRBJ2-7
TGCAGTGCTGCGGGGGGGAGGGATCACGAGCAGTACTTC
CSAAGGRDHEQYF
>TRBD2|many|TRBV12-3/TRBV12-4|TRBJ2-1
TGTGCCAGCAGTTTTGGGGGGGTCTACAATGAGCAGTTCTTC
CASSFGGVYNEQFF
>-|many|TRBV10-3|TRBJ2-1
TGTGCCATCAGTGGAGACGGGCCTGATAATTTCTTC
CAISGDGPDNFF
>-|many|TRBV7-8|TRBJ2-7
TGTGCCAGCAGCTCCCAGGGCAGGACGGTCGCATCCGAGCAGTACTTC
CASSSQGRTVASEQYF
>TRBD1|many|TRBV20-1|TRBJ1-5
TGCAGTGCTGTTAGGACAGGAAGCAATCAGCCCCAGCATTTT
CSAVRTGSNQPQHF
>-|many|TRBV7-6|TRBJ2-7
TGTGCCAGCAGCTTAGATTGGGATTACGAGCAGTACTTC
CASSLDWDYEQYF
>-|many|TRBV20-1|TRBJ2-1
TGCAGTGCTAGAGACCCCTTAGGGAATGAGCAGTTCTTC
CSARDPLGNEQFF
>TRBD1|many|TRBV10-3|TRBJ2-5
TGTGCCATCAGGAGGGGGCTACTAGATGGAGAGACCCAGTACTTC
CAIRRGLLDGETQYF
>-|many|TRBV29-1|TRBJ1-2
TGCAGCGTTCCCCGAGGGGGACTGACAAACTATGGCTACACCTTC
CSVPRGGLTNYGYTF
>TRBD1|many|TRBV12-3/TRBV12-4|TRBJ1-5
TGTGCCAGCAGTGAAGACAGGGGTTTCAATCAGCCCCAGCATTTT
CASSEDRGFNQPQHF
>-|medium-sized|TRBV9|TRBJ2-5
TGTGCCAGCAGCATAGGGGACGGGGCACAAGAGACCCAGTACTTC
CASSIGDGAQETQYF
>-|many|TRBV7-2|TRBJ2-7
TGTGCCAGCAGCCCTAGAGTATTCTACGAGCAGTACTTC
CASSPRVFYEQYF
>TRBD2|many|TRBV20-1|TRBJ2-3
TGCAGTGCGGGCTTAGTTAGCGGGGGGAGAACAGATACGCAGTATTTT
CSAGLVSGGRTDTQYF